Listed below are T cell receptor beta chains from one sample, sequenced in a study of control samples from healthy donors and cancer patients. Repertoires were generated with immunoSEQ multiplex PCR, while TCRdb's copy carries only in-frame clones and drops some. The table records about 150,000 clones, roughly 92% of them present only once. The sample was blood. The receptors derive from a young woman in good health. Each CDR3 is given with its conserved first and last residue. A D gene is named only where the DNA matches it firmly. Clone size is stated in some rows and not others, as once, few, many or a class when expanded.

D gene,clone size,J gene,V gene,CDR3 DNA,CDR3 protein
-,-,TRBJ1-5,TRBV19,TGTGCCAGTAGTATAGATTGGGACTCCGATCAGCCCCAGCATTTT,CASSIDWDSDQPQHF
-,-,TRBJ2-5,TRBV20-1,TGCAGTGCTAGTAAGCGGCTCCAAGAGACCCAGTACTTC,CSASKRLQETQYF
-,-,TRBJ2-5,TRBV12-3/TRBV12-4,TGTGCCAGCAGTAGGGGGGGCCCAGAGACCCAGTACTTC,CASSRGGPETQYF
TRBD1,-,TRBJ2-2,TRBV19,TGTGCCAGTAGTACCCCCCGGACAGGGGGCACCGGGGAGCTGTTTTTT,CASSTPRTGGTGELFF
-,-,TRBJ1-4,TRBV5-1,TGCGCCAGCAGTTTAAACCTTGAAAAACTGTTTTTT,CASSLNLEKLFF
-,-,TRBJ1-1,TRBV6-6,TGTGCCAGCAGTTACTCGAGGGCCTATCGAACCACTGAAGCTTTCTTT,CASSYSRAYRTTEAFF
-,-,TRBJ1-4,TRBV5-1,TGCGCCAGCAGCCCCCTAGGAGAAAAACTGTTTTTT,CASSPLGEKLFF
-,-,TRBJ2-4,TRBV3-1/TRBV3-2,TGTGCCAGCAGCCAACGGGGGACGAGCATTCAGTACTTC,CASSQRGTSIQYF
-,-,TRBJ2-1,TRBV9,TGTGCCAGCAGCGAGGATCCCAGGGGTGGAGAGGAGCAGTTCTTC,CASSEDPRGGEEQFF
-,-,TRBJ1-5,TRBV10-3,TGTGCCATCAGTGAGTCTCCCAATCAGCCCCAGCATTTT,CAISESPNQPQHF
TRBD1,-,TRBJ1-3,TRBV11-2,TGTGCCAGCAGCTTAGACGTAGGGGGCCTGGGGACAACTGGAAACACCATATATTTT,CASSLDVGGLGTTGNTIYF
-,few,TRBJ1-5,TRBV6-6,TGTGCCAGCAGTTACAGGGACGGAGATCAGCCCCAGCATTTT,CASSYRDGDQPQHF
-,-,TRBJ1-6,TRBV6-4,TGTGCCAGCGGTTGGGGGACGGGAAATTCACCCCTCCACTTT,CASGWGTGNSPLHF
-,-,TRBJ2-7,TRBV9,TGTGCCAGCAGCGTAGGCCTTGCTCGCAGCGAGCAGTACTTC,CASSVGLARSEQYF
TRBD1,-,TRBJ2-4,TRBV3-1/TRBV3-2,TGTGCCAGCAGCCAGAGGGACAGGCCGAAAAACATTCAGTACTTC,CASSQRDRPKNIQYF
-,-,TRBJ1-5,TRBV2,TGTGCTAGGCCGACAGGAATGGGCAATCAGCCCCAGCATTTT,CARPTGMGNQPQHF
-,-,TRBJ2-4,TRBV15,TGTGCCACCAGCAGACGGGGGGCCGGGAACACGAACATTCAGTACTTC,CATSRRGAGNTNIQYF
-,-,TRBJ1-1,TRBV20-1,TGCAGTGCTAACCGGCACACTGAAGCTTTCTTT,CSANRHTEAFF
-,-,TRBJ2-2,TRBV5-1,TGCGCCAGCAGCTTGGGACACTCGAACACCGGGGAGCTGTTTTTT,CASSLGHSNTGELFF
-,once,TRBJ2-7,TRBV2,TGTGCCAGCAACGCAGGGGAGTACGAGCAGTACTTC,CASNAGEYEQYF
-,-,TRBJ1-6,TRBV7-9,TGTGCCAGCAGCTTAGTGAGAGGACAGCCCTCCTATAATTCACCCCTCCACTTT,CASSLVRGQPSYNSPLHF
-,-,TRBJ1-2,TRBV10-2,TGCGCCAGCAGTGAGTATAGATCGGGTGGCTACACCTTC,CASSEYRSGGYTF
-,-,TRBJ1-2,TRBV9,TGTGCCAGCAGCGTAGACCTAAGCGGGGTACAAGTTAGTGGCTACACCTTC,CASSVDLSGVQVSGYTF
-,-,TRBJ2-1,TRBV28,TGTGCCAGCAGTTTGGGCATGAGGGATGAGCAGTTCTTC,CASSLGMRDEQFF
TRBD1,-,TRBJ2-7,TRBV10-3,TGTGCCATCAGTAGGGACAGTTCCTACGAGCAGTACTTC,CAISRDSSYEQYF
-,-,TRBJ2-3,TRBV4-3,TGCGCCAGCAGCCAAGATAGGGTTAGAGGGTGGGGTACAGATACGCAGTATTTT,CASSQDRVRGWGTDTQYF
TRBD1,-,TRBJ2-5,TRBV7-7,TGTGCTAGCAGTCTGACAGGGCCAGCTACCCAGTACTTC,CASSLTGPATQYF
-,-,TRBJ2-1,TRBV6-5,TGTGCCAGCAGTTCCCCCGGAGGGGGTTACAATGAGCAGTTCTTC,CASSSPGGGYNEQFF
-,-,TRBJ2-7,TRBV12-5,TGTGCTAGTGGTTTGTCAGGGATAAGCTCCTACGAGCAGTACTTC,CASGLSGISSYEQYF
TRBD1,-,TRBJ1-4,TRBV5-1,TGCGCCAGCAGCTTGGCCCCGACAGGGGGAAATGAAAAACTGTTTTTT,CASSLAPTGGNEKLFF